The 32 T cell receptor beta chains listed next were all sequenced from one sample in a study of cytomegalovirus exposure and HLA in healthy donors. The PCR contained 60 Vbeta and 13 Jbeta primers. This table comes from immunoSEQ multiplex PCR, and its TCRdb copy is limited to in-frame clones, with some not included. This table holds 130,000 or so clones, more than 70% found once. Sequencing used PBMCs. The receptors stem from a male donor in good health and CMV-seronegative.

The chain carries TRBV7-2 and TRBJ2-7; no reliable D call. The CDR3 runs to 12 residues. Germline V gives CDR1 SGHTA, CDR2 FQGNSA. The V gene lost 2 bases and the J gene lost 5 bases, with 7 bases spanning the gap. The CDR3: CASSLFRDEQYF. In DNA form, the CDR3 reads TGTGCCAGCAGCTTATTCCGGGACGAGCAGTACTTC. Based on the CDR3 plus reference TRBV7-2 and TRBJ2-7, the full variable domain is GAGVSQSPSNKVTEKGKDVELRCDPISGHTALYWYRQSLGQGLEFLIYFQGNSAPDKSGLPSDRFSAERTGGSVSTLTIQRTQQEDSAVYLCASSLFRDEQYFGPGTRLTVT.

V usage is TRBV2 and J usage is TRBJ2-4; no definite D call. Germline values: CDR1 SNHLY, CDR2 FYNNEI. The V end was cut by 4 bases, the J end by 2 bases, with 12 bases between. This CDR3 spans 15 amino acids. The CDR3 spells CASSVGLETKNIQYF. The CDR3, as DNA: TGTGCCAGCAGTGTCGGTCTAGAGACCAAAAACATTCAGTACTTC. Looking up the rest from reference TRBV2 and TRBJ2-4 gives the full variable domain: EPEVTQTPSHQVTQMGQEVILRCVPISNHLYFYWYRQILGQKVEFLVSFYNNEISEKSEIFDDQFSVERPDGSNFTLKIRSTKLEDSAMYFCASSVGLETKNIQYFGAGTRLSVL.

The CDR3 loop reads CASSAPGFDTEAFF. Here the CDR3 DNA reads TGTGCCAGCAGTGCCCCGGGATTCGACACTGAAGCTTTCTTT. The chain combines TRBV25-1 with TRBJ1-1; D is unclear. Looked up from germline, CDR1 is MGHDK and CDR2 is SYGVNS. CDR3 size: 14 residues. V dropped 4 bases and J dropped 3 bases, with 12 bases sitting between them. The whole variable domain, remainder taken from reference TRBV25-1 and TRBJ1-1, is EADIYQTPRYLVIGTGKKITLECSQTMGHDKMYWYQQDPGMELHLIHYSYGVNSTEKGDLSSESTVSRIRTEHFPLTLESARPSHTSQYLCASSAPGFDTEAFFGQGTRLTVV.

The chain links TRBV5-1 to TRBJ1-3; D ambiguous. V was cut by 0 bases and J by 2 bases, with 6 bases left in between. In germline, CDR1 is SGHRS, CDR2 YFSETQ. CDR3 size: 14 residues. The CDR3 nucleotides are TGCGCCAGCAGCTTGGGTGAGGCTGGAAACACCATATATTTT. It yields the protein CASSLGEAGNTIYF.

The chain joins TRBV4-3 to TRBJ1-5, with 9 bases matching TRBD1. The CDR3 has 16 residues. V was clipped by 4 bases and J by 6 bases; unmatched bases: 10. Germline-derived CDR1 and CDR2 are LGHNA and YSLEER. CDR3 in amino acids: CASSRETGGVGQPQHF. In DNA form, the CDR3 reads TGCGCCAGCAGCCGGGAGACAGGGGGTGTGGGTCAGCCCCAGCATTTT.

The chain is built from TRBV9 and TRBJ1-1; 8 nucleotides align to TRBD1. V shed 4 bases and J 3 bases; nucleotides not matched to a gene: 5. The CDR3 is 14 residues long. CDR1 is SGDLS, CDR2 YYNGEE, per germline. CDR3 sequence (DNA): TGTGCCAGCAGCTTCCAGGGGGCGGACACTGAAGCTTTCTTT. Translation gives CASSFQGADTEAFF.

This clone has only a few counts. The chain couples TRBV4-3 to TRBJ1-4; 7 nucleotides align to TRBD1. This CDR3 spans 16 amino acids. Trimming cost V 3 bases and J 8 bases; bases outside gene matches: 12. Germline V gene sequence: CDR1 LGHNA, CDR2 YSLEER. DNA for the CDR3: TGCGCCAGCAGCCAGGTTTCCGGGACAGTCGGCGAAAAACTGTTTTTT. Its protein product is CASSQVSGTVGEKLFF.

CDR3: CAWTGQGGSVTEAFF. The CDR3 DNA reads TGTGCCTGGACGGGACAGGGTGGATCGGTCACTGAAGCTTTCTTT. This chain uses TRBV30 with TRBJ1-1, with 9 bases identical to TRBD1. After removal of 4 bases from V and 4 bases from J, the junction contained 10 bases not matched to a gene. CDR3 length equals 15 residues. Germline V gene sequence: CDR1 GTSNPN, CDR2 SVGIG (reference sequence).

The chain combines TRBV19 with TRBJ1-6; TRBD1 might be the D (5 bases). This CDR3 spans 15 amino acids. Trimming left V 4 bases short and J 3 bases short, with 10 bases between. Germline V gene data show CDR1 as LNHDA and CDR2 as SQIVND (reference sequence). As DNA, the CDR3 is TGTGCCAGTAGTACTCCGGACAACTATAATTCACCCCTCCACTTT. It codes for CASSTPDNYNSPLHF.

The DNA for the CDR3 is TGTGCCAGCCGCTTTACGACAGGGGATAACTATGGCTACACCTTC. This sequence encodes CASRFTTGDNYGYTF. The chain uses TRBV19 and TRBJ1-2, with 8 bases lining up with TRBD1. Trimming removed 9 bases from V and 1 base from J; junction bases left unmatched: 10. Germline-derived CDR1 and CDR2 are LNHDA and SQIVND (reference sequence). There are 15 residues in the CDR3.

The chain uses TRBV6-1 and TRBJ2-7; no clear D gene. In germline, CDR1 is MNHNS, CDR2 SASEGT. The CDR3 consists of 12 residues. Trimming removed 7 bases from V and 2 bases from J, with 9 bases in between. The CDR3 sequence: CASMSPAYEQYF. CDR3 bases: TGTGCCAGCATGTCTCCTGCCTACGAGCAGTACTTC.

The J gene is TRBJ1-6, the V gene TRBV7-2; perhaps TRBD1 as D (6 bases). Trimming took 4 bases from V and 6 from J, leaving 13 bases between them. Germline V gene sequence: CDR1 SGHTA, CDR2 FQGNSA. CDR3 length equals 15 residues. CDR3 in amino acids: CASSSRTAFNSPLHF. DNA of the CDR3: TGTGCCAGCAGCTCGCGGACAGCCTTTAATTCACCCCTCCACTTT.

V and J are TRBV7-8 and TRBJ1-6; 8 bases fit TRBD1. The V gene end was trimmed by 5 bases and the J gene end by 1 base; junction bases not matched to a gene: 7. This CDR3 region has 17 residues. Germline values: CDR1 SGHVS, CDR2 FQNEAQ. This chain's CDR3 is CASSPSDRVSYNSPLHF. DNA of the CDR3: TGTGCCAGCAGCCCCTCGGACAGGGTATCCTATAATTCACCCCTCCACTTT. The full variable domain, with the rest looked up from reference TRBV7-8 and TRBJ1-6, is GAGVSQSPRYKVAKRGQDVALRCDPISGHVSLFWYQQALGQGPEFLTYFQNEAQLDKSGLPSDRFFAERPEGSVSTLKIQRTQQEDSAVYLCASSPSDRVSYNSPLHFGNGTRLTVT.

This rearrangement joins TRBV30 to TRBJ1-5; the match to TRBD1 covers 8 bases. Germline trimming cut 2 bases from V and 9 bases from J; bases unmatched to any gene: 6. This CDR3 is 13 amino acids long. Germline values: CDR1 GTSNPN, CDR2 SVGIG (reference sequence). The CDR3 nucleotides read TGTGCCTGGAGTATGACAGGGGAAGCGCCCCAGCATTTT. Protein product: CAWSMTGEAPQHF. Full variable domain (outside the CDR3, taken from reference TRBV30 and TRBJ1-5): SQTIHQWPATLVQPVGSPLSLECTVEGTSNPNLYWYRQAAGRGLQLLFYSVGIGQISSEVPQNLSASRPQDRQFILSSKKLLLSDSGFYLCAWSMTGEAPQHFGDGTRLSIL.

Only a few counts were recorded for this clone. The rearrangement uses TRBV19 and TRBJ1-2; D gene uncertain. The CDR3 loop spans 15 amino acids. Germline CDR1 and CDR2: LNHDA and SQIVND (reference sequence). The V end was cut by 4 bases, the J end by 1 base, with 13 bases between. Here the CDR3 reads CASSRERENNYGYTF. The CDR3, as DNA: TGTGCCAGTAGTAGGGAGAGGGAGAATAACTATGGCTACACCTTC.

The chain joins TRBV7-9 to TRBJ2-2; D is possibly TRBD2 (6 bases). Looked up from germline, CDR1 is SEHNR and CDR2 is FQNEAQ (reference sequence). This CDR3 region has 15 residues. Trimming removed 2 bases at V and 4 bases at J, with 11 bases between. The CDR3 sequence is CASSLRTGVTGELFF. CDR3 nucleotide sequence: TGTGCCAGCAGCTTAAGGACGGGGGTCACCGGGGAGCTGTTTTTT.

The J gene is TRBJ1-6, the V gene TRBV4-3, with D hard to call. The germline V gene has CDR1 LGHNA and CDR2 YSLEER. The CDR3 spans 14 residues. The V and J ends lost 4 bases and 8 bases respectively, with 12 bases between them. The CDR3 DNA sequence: TGCGCCAGCAGCCCCGGACTAATCGATTCACCCCTCCACTTT. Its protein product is CASSPGLIDSPLHF.

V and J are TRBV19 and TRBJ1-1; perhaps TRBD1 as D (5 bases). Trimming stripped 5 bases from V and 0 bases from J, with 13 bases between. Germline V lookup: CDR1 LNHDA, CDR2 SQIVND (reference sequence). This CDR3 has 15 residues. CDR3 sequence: CASSPQGILNTEAFF. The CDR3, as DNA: TGTGCCAGTAGTCCCCAGGGAATTCTGAACACTGAAGCTTTCTTT.

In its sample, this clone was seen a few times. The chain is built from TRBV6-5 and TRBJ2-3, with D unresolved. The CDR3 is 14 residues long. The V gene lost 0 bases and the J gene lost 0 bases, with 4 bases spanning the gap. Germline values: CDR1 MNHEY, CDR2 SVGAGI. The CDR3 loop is CASSYSASTDTQYF. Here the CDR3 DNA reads TGTGCCAGCAGTTACTCGGCTAGCACAGATACGCAGTATTTT.

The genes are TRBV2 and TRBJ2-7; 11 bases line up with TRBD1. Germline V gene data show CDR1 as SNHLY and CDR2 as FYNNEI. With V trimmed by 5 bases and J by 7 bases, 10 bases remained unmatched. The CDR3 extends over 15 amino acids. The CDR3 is CASSPRDRGREEQYF. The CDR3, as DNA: TGTGCCAGCAGTCCCCGGGACAGGGGGAGAGAAGAGCAGTACTTC.

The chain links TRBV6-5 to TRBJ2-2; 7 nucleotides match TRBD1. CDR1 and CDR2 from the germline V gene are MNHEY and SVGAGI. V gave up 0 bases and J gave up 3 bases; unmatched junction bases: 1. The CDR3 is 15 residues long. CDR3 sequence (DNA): TGTGCCAGCAGTTACTCGCAGGGGGACACCGGGGAGCTGTTTTTT. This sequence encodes CASSYSQGDTGELFF.

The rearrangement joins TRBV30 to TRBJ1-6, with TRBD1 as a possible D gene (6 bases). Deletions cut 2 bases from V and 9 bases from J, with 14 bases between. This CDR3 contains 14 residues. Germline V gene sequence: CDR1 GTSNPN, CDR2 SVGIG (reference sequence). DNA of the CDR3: TGTGCCTGGAGTCGCCTTACAGGGAGTTCACCCCTCCACTTT. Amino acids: CAWSRLTGSSPLHF.

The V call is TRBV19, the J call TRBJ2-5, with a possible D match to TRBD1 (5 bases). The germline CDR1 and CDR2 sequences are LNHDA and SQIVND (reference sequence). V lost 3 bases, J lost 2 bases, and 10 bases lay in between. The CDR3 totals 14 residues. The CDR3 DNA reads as TGTGCCAGTAGTATGATACAGGCTCAAGAGACCCAGTACTTC. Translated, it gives CASSMIQAQETQYF.

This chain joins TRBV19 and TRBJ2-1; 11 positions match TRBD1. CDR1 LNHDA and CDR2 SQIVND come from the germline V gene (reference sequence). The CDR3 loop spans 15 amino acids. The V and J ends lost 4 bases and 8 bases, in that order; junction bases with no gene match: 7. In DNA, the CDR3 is TGTGCCAGTAGTACAGCGGGACAGGGGGGACATGAGCAGTTCTTC. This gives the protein CASSTAGQGGHEQFF.

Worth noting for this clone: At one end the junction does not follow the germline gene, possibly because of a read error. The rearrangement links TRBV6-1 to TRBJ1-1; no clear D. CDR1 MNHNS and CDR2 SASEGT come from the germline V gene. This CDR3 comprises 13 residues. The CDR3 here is CACSETGRTEAFF. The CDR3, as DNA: TGTGCCTGCAGTGAGACCGGGAGGACTGAAGCTTTCTTT.

The CDR3 spells CASSGPYNEQFF. The CDR3 coding sequence is TGTGCCAGCTCTGGCCCCTACAATGAGCAGTTCTTC. The rearrangement joins TRBV6-6 to TRBJ2-1; D remains ambiguous. The V gene lost 8 bases and the J gene lost 2 bases, with 7 bases spanning the gap. This CDR3 spans 12 amino acids. Germline V gives CDR1 MNHNY, CDR2 SVGAGI (reference sequence).

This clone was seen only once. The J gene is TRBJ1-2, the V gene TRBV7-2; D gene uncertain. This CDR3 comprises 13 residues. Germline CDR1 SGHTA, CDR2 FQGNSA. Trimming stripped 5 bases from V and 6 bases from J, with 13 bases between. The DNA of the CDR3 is TGTGCCAGCAGCATCCACGGGTGGGATGGCTACACCTTC. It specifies CASSIHGWDGYTF.

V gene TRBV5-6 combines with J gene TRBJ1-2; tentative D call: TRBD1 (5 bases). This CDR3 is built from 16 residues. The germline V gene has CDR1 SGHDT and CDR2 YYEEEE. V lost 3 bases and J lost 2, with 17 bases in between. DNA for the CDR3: TGTGCCAGCAGCTGGGGGGACGGCCGAGAGAACTATGGCTACACCTTC. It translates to CASSWGDGRENYGYTF.

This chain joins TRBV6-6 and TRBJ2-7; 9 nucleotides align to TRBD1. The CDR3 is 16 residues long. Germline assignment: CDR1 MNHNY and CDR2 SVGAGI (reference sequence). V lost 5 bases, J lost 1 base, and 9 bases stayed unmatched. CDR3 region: CASSPLGQGPSYEQYF. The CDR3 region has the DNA TGTGCCAGCAGTCCCCTGGGACAGGGCCCGTCCTACGAGCAGTACTTC.

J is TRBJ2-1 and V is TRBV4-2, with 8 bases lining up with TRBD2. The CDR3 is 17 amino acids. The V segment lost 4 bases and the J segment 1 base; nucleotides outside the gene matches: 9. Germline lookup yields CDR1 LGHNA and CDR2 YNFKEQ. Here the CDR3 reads CASSPKAGDPSYNEQFF. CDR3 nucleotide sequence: TGTGCCAGCAGCCCTAAAGCGGGGGATCCTTCCTACAATGAGCAGTTCTTC.

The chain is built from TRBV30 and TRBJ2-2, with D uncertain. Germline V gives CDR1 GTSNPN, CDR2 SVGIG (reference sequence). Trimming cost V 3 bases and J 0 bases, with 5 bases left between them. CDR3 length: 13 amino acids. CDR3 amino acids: CAWRVANTGELFF. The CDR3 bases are TGTGCCTGGAGGGTAGCGAACACCGGGGAGCTGTTTTTT.

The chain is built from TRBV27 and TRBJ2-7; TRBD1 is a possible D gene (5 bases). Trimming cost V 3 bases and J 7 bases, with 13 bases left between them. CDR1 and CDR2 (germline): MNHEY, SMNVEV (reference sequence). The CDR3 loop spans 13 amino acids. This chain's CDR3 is CASSFRGHREQYF. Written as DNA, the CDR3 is TGTGCCAGCAGTTTTAGGGGCCATAGGGAGCAGTACTTC.